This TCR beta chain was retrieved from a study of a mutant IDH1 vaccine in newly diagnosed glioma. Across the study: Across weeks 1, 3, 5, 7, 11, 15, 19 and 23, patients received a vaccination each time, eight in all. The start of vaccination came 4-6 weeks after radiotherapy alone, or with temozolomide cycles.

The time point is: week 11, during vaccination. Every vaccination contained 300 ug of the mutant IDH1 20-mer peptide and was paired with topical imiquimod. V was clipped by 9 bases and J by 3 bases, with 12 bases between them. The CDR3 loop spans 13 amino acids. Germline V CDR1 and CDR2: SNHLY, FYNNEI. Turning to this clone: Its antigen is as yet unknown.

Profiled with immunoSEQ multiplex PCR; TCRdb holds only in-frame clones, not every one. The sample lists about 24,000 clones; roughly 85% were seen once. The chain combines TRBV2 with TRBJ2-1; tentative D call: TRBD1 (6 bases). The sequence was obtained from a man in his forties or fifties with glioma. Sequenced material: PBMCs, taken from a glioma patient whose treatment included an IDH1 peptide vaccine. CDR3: CARSGVLYNEQFF. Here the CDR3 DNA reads TGTGCCAGATCAGGGGTTCTCTACAATGAGCAGTTCTTC. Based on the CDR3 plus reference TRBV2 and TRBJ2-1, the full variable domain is EPEVTQTPSHQVTQMGQEVILRCVPISNHLYFYWYRQILGQKVEFLVSFYNNEISEKSEIFDDQFSVERPDGSNFTLKIRSTKLEDSAMYFCARSGVLYNEQFFGPGTRLTVL.